The T cell receptor beta chain under discussion was sequenced for a study of early T cells in non-severe SARS-CoV-2 infection. Study-level information: The input, bulk RNA from unsorted whole blood, was sequenced, and chains were unpaired.

This clonotype was found many times. Its antigen is unknown. Overall study findings and caveats: Reliance on VDJdb matching favored anti-spike CD8 responses; private and CD4 specificities were missed.

Molecules of cDNA were individually given unique molecular identifiers that were attached to them. TCRdb analysed the 5' RACE reads with MiXCR anew, one entry per CDR3 protein. The repertoire holds some 32,000 distinct CDR3 sequences, with about 5.7% as singletons. V lost 5 bases, J lost 6 bases, and 5 bases stayed unmatched. Germline CDR1 and CDR2: SGHRS and YFSETQ. The CDR3 has 13 residues. This rearrangement joins TRBV5-1 to TRBJ1-2; 9 bases are a match to TRBD1. Sequenced material: whole blood. The receptor was isolated from an adult who was a healthcare worker with PCR-confirmed SARS-CoV-2 infection or an uninfected control (not recorded which). This CDR3 reads CASSEGQGDGYTF. The CDR3 DNA reads as TGCGCCAGCAGTGAGGGACAGGGAGATGGCTACACCTTC.